The subject of this entry is one T cell receptor (beta chain). Sequencing targeted TCR beta in blood CD8+ and CD4+ T cells. The RNA input was roughly 0.45 to 1 ug, and it was reverse transcribed with random hexamers. Across 54 Vbeta and 13 Jbeta, TCR beta CDR3 was amplified with immunoSEQ multiplex PCR. TCRdb reprocessed the immunoSEQ multiplex PCR reads via MiXCR and lists one record per CDR3 protein. The data contain tens of thousands of distinct CDR3 sequences, over 90% of them seen just once; the ten biggest clones take up less than 0.3%. The CDR3 length is 17 residues. J was trimmed by 7 bases and V by 3 bases; bases with no gene match: 17. The germline V gene encodes CDR1 DFQATT and CDR2 SNEGSKA (reference sequence). The data belong to a study of CD8 T cells in Susac syndrome.

The clonotype originates from a human donor in good health. Input material: CD8+ T cells from PBMCs. The chain joins TRBV20-1 to TRBJ2-1; 8 positions match TRBD2. CDR3 amino acids: CSASETVWREVGNEQFF. Written as DNA, the CDR3 is TGCAGTGCTAGCGAAACCGTCTGGCGGGAGGTTGGTAATGAGCAGTTCTTC.